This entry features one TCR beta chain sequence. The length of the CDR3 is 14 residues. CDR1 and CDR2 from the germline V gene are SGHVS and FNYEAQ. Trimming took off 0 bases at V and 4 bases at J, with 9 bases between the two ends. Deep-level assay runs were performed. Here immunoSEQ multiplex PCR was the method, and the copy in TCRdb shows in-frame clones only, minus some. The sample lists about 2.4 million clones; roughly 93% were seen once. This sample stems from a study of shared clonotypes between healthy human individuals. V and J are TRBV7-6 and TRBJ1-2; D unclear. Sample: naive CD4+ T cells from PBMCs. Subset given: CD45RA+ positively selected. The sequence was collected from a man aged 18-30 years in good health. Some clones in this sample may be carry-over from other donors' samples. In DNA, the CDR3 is TGTGCCAGCAGCTTAGCGCGATTGGGCTATGGCTACACCTTC. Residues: CASSLARLGYGYTF.